Below are 20 T cell receptor beta chains sequenced from a single sample in a study of T cell repertoires in cytomegalovirus infection. TCRdb called the reads again in MiXCR, with one record for every CDR3 protein. Among more than 500,000 distinct CDR3 sequences listed, 15% to 20% were seen once. Sequencing was performed on CD8+ T cells from PBMCs. These receptors all come from a human donor in good health (CMV status not recorded). Some clones in this sample may be carry-over from other donors' samples.

This clonotype was picked up many times. The chain uses TRBV7-9 and TRBJ1-2; D is ambiguous. Germline loops: CDR1 SEHNR, CDR2 FQNEAQ (reference sequence). The V gene lost 1 base and the J gene lost 5 bases, with 2 bases spanning the gap. This CDR3 region has 11 residues. The chain's CDR3 is CASSLEYGYTF. The CDR3 DNA reads TGTGCCAGCAGCTTAGAGTATGGCTACACCTTC.

The chain employs TRBV5-6 and TRBJ2-5, with TRBD2 identical over 10 bases. This CDR3 comprises 16 residues. V was clipped by 0 bases and J by 5 bases; unmatched bases: 7. From germline, CDR1 is SGHDT and CDR2 YYEEEE. Here the CDR3 reads CASSLVLAGASETQYF. CDR3 sequence (DNA): TGTGCCAGCAGCTTGGTGCTAGCGGGAGCATCGGAGACCCAGTACTTC.

With regard to this clonotype: Possible read error: a much larger clone is one base away. The chain couples TRBV5-6 to TRBJ2-2; the D gene is possibly TRBD2 (5 bases). The CDR3 runs to 18 residues. Germline V lookup: CDR1 SGHDT, CDR2 YYEEEE. The CDR3 DNA is TGTGCCAGCAGCCCCATTGGAACTGGGGTCTTCCGCCCCGGGGTGCTGTTTTTT. Its translation: CASSPIGTGVFRPGVLFF.

The V call is TRBV15, the J call TRBJ1-2, with D unclear. The CDR3 sequence is 14 residues long. V was cut by 1 base and J by 1 base, with 7 bases left in between. Germline CDR1 reads LNHNV; CDR2 reads YYDKDF (reference sequence). The CDR3 coding sequence is TGTGCCACCAGCAGAGCGGATATTAACTATGGCTACACCTTC. Its translation is CATSRADINYGYTF.

This clonotype turned up a few times. This chain connects TRBV20-1 to TRBJ2-3, with D maybe TRBD2 (6 bases). V dropped 6 bases and J dropped 2 bases, with 12 bases sitting between them. CDR1 is DFQATT and CDR2 is SNEGSKA in the germline V gene (reference sequence). CDR3 length: 13 amino acids. CDR3 region: CSAAWEATDTQYF. CDR3 sequence (DNA): TGCAGTGCCGCGTGGGAGGCCACAGATACGCAGTATTTT.

This clonotype was detected only a few times. J is TRBJ2-1 and V is TRBV20-1; the D gene is possibly TRBD1 (6 bases). The V and J ends lost 6 bases and 9 bases respectively, with 24 bases between them. The CDR3 sequence is 15 residues long. Looked up from germline, CDR1 is DFQATT and CDR2 is SNEGSKA (reference sequence). CDR3 DNA: TGCAGTGCGGGGTCTCAATGGGGAGAGGACAGTGAGCAGTTCTTC. Residues: CSAGSQWGEDSEQFF.

This clonotype was detected a few times. The chain combines TRBV20-1 with TRBJ2-7, with TRBD2 identical over 7 bases. The CDR3 covers 15 residues. Looked up from germline, CDR1 is DFQATT and CDR2 is SNEGSKA (reference sequence). The J segment lost 4 bases and the V segment lost 0 bases, leaving 9 bases of the junction unmatched. In DNA form, the CDR3 reads TGCAGTGCTAGAGATCCGGGCAGCGGGGCTTACGAGCAGTACTTC. Its translation: CSARDPGSGAYEQYF.

This clonotype was recorded many times. The chain recombines TRBV7-2 with TRBJ1-5; 8 nucleotides line up with TRBD1. Germline V gene lookup returns CDR1 SGHTA and CDR2 FQGNSA. The CDR3 consists of 17 residues. V lost 1 base to trimming and J lost 7 bases; unmatched junction nucleotides: 12. CDR3 DNA sequence: TGTGCCAGCAGCTTAGGGCAGGGGGCGACAGGGAAACAGCCCCAGCATTTT. Protein: CASSLGQGATGKQPQHF.

This clonotype was seen repeatedly, ten times or more. This sequence joins TRBV28 and TRBJ1-5; possible D gene TRBD1, 6 bases. V lost 6 bases to trimming and J lost 0 bases, with 18 bases between them. The CDR3 totals 17 residues. Germline V gives CDR1 MDHEN, CDR2 SYDVKM. CDR3 nucleotide sequence: TGTGCCAGCAGCCAACGGACAGCCAGTTATAGCAATCAGCCCCAGCATTTT. It yields the protein CASSQRTASYSNQPQHF.

The CDR3 DNA reads TGCGCCAGTAACAATGCAGGGAAGGGCTCCTACGAGCAGTACTTC. This codes for CASNNAGKGSYEQYF. The chain has TRBV5-1 and TRBJ2-7; D might be TRBD1 (5 bases). Germline-derived CDR1 and CDR2 are SGHRS and YFSETQ. This CDR3 is built from 15 residues. The V end lost 8 bases, the J end lost 0 bases, and 18 bases lay between the germline ends.

This clonotype was recorded a few times. The J gene is TRBJ1-2, the V gene TRBV6-1, with a tentative D call TRBD1 (6 bases). Trimming pared 8 bases from V and 0 bases from J, leaving 13 bases between. Germline values: CDR1 MNHNS, CDR2 SASEGT. The CDR3 loop spans 14 amino acids. CDR3 sequence reads: CASDPTGANYGYTF. The CDR3 DNA is TGTGCCAGCGACCCGACAGGCGCTAACTATGGCTACACCTTC.

V and J are TRBV6-1 and TRBJ2-2; the D is unclear. V lost 0 bases to trimming and J lost 7 bases, with 9 bases between them. This CDR3 contains 14 residues. Germline values: CDR1 MNHNS, CDR2 SASEGT. Here the CDR3 reads CASSEASRLGELFF. As DNA, the CDR3 is TGTGCCAGCAGTGAAGCGAGCCGGCTCGGGGAGCTGTTTTTT.

This clonotype was seen a handful of times. V usage is TRBV9 and J usage is TRBJ1-2, with 8 bases matching TRBD1. Germline V CDR1 and CDR2: SGDLS, YYNGEE. V lost 5 bases and J lost 7; bases outside the gene matches: 4. There are 12 residues in the CDR3. The CDR3 DNA reads as TGTGCCAGCAGGGACAGGGCACGTGGCTACACCTTC. Translation gives CASRDRARGYTF.

This clonotype was seen ten or more times. The J gene is TRBJ2-5, the V gene TRBV12-3 or TRBV12-4; TRBD1 agrees at 8 bases. Germline trimming cut 2 bases from V and 5 bases from J; bases unmatched to any gene: 13. The CDR3 covers 17 residues. CDR3 amino acids: CASSLNQDRVLMETQYF. The CDR3 bases are TGTGCCAGCAGTTTAAATCAGGACAGGGTATTGATGGAGACCCAGTACTTC.

This clonotype was counted a few times. Possible read error: a much larger clone is one base away. The chain links TRBV2 to TRBJ2-1; D call uncertain. Germline V CDR1 and CDR2: SNHLY, FYNNEI. The CDR3 is 12 amino acids. Trimming pared 0 bases from V and 6 bases from J, leaving 3 bases between. CDR3 DNA sequence: TGTGCCAGCAGTGAAGCCTCCAATGAGCAGTTCTTC. Residues: CASSEASNEQFF.

This clonotype was counted at least ten times. The chain uses TRBV7-8 and TRBJ2-1; the D gene could be TRBD1 or TRBD2 (7 bases each). V dropped 3 bases and J dropped 4 bases, with 25 bases sitting between them. Germline lookup yields CDR1 SGHVS and CDR2 FQNEAQ. The length of the CDR3 is 19 residues. This chain's CDR3 is CASSFEWAGGGGMYNEQFF. The CDR3 DNA follows: TGTGCCAGCAGCTTCGAGTGGGCAGGGGGGGGGGGTATGTACAATGAGCAGTTCTTC.

Worth noting for this clonotype: A much larger clone sits a single nucleotide away, making a read error possible. It is likely a read error, because the conserved phenylalanine at the end of the CDR3 is missing. V usage is TRBV12-3 or TRBV12-4 and J usage is TRBJ2-7, with D possibly being TRBD1 or TRBD2 (5 bases each). V was trimmed by 3 bases and J by 4 bases, leaving 13 bases between them. The CDR3 loop spans 14 amino acids. CDR3 amino acids: CASSFYGKGYEQYL. The CDR3 DNA follows: TGTGCCAGCAGTTTCTACGGGAAGGGGTACGAGCAGTACTTA.

This clonotype has only a few counts. This chain links TRBV29-1 with TRBJ2-7; 8 nucleotides line up with TRBD1. V shed 7 bases and J 0 bases; nucleotides not matched to a gene: 5. CDR1 and CDR2 (germline): SQVTM, ANQGSEA. The CDR3 is 13 amino acids. CDR3 nucleotide sequence: TGCAGCGCCCGGACAGGGATCTCCTACGAGCAGTACTTC. This codes for CSARTGISYEQYF.

Ten or more counts support this clonotype. The rearrangement uses TRBV7-9 and TRBJ1-2, with D tentatively TRBD1 (5 bases). The CDR3 spans 16 residues. The V and J ends lost 6 bases and 0 bases respectively, with 17 bases between them. Germline-derived CDR1 and CDR2 are SEHNR and FQNEAQ (reference sequence). The CDR3 is CASSSPGRGANYGYTF. DNA of the CDR3: TGTGCCAGCAGTTCACCGGGACGGGGAGCTAACTATGGCTACACCTTC.

This clonotype was seen many times. This chain uses TRBV7-2 with TRBJ2-1; 12 bases align to TRBD2. The V and J ends lost 5 bases and 6 bases, in that order; junction bases with no gene match: 8. CDR1 is SGHTA, CDR2 FQGNSA, per germline. This CDR3 is 16 amino acids long. Here the CDR3 DNA reads TGTGCCAGCAGCCCGCGGGGGACTAGCGGGCTCAATGAGCAGTTCTTC. This translates into CASSPRGTSGLNEQFF. Supplemented by reference TRBV7-2 and TRBJ2-1, the full variable domain reads GAGVSQSPSNKVTEKGKDVELRCDPISGHTALYWYRQSLGQGLEFLIYFQGNSAPDKSGLPSDRFSAERTGGSVSTLTIQRTQQEDSAVYLCASSPRGTSGLNEQFFGPGTRLTVL.